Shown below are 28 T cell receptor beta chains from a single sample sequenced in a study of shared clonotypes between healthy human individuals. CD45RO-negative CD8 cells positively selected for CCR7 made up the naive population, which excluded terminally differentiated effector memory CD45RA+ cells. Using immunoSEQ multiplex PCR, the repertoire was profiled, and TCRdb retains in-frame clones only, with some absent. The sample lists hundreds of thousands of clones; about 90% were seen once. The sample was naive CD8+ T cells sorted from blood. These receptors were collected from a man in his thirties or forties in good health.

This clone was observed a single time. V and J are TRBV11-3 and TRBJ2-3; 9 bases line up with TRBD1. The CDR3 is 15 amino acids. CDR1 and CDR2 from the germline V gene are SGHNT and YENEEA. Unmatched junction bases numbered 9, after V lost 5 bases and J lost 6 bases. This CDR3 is CASSKPGQGVDTQYF. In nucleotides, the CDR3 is TGTGCCAGCAGCAAGCCGGGACAGGGAGTGGATACGCAGTATTTT. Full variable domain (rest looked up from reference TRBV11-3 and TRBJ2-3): EAGVVQSPRYKIIEKKQPVAFWCNPISGHNTLYWYLQNLGQGPELLIRYENEEAVDDSQLPKDRFSAERLKGVDSTLKIQPAELGDSAVYLCASSKPGQGVDTQYFGPGTRLTVL.

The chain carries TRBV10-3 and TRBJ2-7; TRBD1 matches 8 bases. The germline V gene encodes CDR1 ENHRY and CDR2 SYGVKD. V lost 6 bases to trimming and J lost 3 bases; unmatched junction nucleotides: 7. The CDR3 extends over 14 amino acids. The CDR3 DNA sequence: TGTGCCATCAGGCCGACCGGACAGGGCTACGAGCAGTACTTC. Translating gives CAIRPTGQGYEQYF.

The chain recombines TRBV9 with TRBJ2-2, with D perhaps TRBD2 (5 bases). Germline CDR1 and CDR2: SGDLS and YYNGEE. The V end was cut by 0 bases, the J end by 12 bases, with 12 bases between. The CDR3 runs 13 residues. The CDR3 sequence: CASSVGRAEKLFF. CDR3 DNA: TGTGCCAGCAGCGTAGGGCGGGCGGAGAAGCTGTTTTTT.

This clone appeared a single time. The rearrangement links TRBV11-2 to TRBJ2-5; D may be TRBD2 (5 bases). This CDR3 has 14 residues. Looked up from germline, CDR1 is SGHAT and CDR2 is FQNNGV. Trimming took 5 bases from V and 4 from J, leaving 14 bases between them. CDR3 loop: CASSTIRAGETQYF. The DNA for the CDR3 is TGTGCCAGCAGCACTATTAGGGCGGGAGAGACCCAGTACTTC.

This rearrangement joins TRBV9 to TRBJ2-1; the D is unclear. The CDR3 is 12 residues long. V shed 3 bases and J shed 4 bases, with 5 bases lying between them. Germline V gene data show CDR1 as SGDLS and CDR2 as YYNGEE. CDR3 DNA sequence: TGTGCCAGCAGCGACAGATACAATGAGCAGTTCTTC. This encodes CASSDRYNEQFF. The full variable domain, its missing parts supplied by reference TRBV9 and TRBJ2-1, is DSGVTQTPKHLITATGQRVTLRCSPRSGDLSVYWYQQSLDQGLQFLIQYYNGEERAKGNILERFSAQQFPDLHSELNLSSLELGDSALYFCASSDRYNEQFFGPGTRLTVL.

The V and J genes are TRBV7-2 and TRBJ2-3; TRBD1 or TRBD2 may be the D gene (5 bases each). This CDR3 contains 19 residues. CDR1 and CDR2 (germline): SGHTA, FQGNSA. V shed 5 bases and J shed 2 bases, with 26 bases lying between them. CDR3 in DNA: TGTGCCAGCAGCCCCAGACGGGGCACGGCCTTTTTGGTCACAGATACGCAGTATTTT. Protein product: CASSPRRGTAFLVTDTQYF.

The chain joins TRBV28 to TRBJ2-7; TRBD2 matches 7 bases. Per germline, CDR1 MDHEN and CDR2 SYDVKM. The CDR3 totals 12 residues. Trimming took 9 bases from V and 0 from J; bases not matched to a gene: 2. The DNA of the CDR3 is TGTGCCAGTAGCGGGCTCTCCTACGAGCAGTACTTC. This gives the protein CASSGLSYEQYF.

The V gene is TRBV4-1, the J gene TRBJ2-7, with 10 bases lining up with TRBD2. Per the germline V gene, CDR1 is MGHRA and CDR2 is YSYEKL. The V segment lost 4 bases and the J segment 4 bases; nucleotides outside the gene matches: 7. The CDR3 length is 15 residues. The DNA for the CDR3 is TGCGCCAGCAGCCGTACTATAGCGGGAGGATACGAGCAGTACTTC. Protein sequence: CASSRTIAGGYEQYF.

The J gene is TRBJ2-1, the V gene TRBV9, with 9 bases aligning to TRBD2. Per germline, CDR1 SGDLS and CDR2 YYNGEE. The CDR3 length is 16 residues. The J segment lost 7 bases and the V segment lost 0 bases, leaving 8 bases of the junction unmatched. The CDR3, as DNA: TGTGCCAGCAGCGTAGGTGGCGGGAGGGCCGGTAATGAGCAGTTCTTC. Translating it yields CASSVGGGRAGNEQFF.

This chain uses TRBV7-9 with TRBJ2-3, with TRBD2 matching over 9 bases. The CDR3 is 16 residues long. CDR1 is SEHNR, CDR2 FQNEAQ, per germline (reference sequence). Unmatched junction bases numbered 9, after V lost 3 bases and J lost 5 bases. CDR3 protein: CASSFSVAGAGDTQYF. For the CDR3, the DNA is TGTGCCAGCAGCTTCTCTGTAGCGGGAGCAGGAGATACGCAGTATTTT.

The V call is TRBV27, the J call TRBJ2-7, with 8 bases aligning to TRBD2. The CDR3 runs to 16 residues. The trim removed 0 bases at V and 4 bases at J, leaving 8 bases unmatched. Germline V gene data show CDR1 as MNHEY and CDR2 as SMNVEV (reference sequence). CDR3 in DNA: TGTGCCAGCAGTTTATCGCAGCGGGAGATCCAATACGAGCAGTACTTC. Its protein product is CASSLSQREIQYEQYF.

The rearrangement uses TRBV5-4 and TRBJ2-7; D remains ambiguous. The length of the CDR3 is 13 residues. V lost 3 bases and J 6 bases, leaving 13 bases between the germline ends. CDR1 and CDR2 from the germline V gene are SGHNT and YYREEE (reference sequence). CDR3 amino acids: CASSSPSRSEQYF. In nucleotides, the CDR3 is TGTGCCAGCAGCTCCCCTTCAAGGAGCGAGCAGTACTTC.

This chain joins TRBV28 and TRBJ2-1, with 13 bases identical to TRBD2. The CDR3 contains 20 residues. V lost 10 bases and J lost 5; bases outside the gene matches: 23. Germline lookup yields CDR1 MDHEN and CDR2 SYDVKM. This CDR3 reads CATSQFPPRTSGSLHNEQFF. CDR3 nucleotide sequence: TGTGCCACCTCACAGTTTCCCCCCAGGACTAGCGGGAGTCTGCACAATGAGCAGTTCTTC.

The CDR3 protein is CASRGFRDPQRGDTQYF. The CDR3 nucleotides are TGTGCCAGCAGAGGATTCCGGGACCCACAGAGGGGAGATACGCAGTATTTT. This chain joins TRBV5-4 and TRBJ2-3; D might be TRBD1 or TRBD2, each matching 5 bases. The germline V gene encodes CDR1 SGHNT and CDR2 YYREEE (reference sequence). This CDR3 contains 17 residues. The germline V and J ends were trimmed by 5 bases and 5 bases, with 24 bases remaining between them. Variable domain in full (rest from reference TRBV5-4 and TRBJ2-3): ETGVTQSPTHLIKTRGQQVTLRCSSQSGHNTVSWYQQALGQGPQFIFQYYREEENGRGNFPPRFSGLQFPNYSSELNVNALELDDSALYLCASRGFRDPQRGDTQYFGPGTRLTVL.

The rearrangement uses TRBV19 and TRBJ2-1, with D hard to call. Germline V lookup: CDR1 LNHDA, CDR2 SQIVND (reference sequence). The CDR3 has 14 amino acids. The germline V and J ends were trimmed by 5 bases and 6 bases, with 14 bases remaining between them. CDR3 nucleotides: TGTGCCAGTAGTGTTGATCAGGAGTTCAATGAGCAGTTCTTC. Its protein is CASSVDQEFNEQFF.

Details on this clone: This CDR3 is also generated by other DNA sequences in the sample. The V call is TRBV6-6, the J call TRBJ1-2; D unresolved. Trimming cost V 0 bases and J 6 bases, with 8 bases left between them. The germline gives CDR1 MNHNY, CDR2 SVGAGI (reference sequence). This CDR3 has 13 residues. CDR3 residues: CASSYSGGDGYTF. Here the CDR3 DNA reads TGTGCCAGCAGTTACTCTGGAGGAGATGGCTACACCTTC.

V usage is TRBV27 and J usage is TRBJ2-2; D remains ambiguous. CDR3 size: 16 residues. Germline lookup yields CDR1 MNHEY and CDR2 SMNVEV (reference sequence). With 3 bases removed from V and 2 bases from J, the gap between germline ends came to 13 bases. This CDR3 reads CASSFRPPPNTGELFF. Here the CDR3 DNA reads TGTGCCAGCAGTTTCCGCCCGCCCCCAAACACCGGGGAGCTGTTTTTT.

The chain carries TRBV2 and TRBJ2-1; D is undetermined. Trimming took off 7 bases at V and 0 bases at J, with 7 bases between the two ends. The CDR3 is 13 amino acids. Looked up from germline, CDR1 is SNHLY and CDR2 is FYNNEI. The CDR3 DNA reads TGTGCCAGCACGGCTAGCTCCTACAATGAGCAGTTCTTC. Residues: CASTASSYNEQFF.

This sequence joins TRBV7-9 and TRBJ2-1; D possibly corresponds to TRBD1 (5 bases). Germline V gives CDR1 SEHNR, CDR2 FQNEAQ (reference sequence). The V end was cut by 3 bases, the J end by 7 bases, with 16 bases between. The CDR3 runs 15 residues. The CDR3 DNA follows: TGTGCCAGCAGCTTGCGGCAGGGTGTGGTTAATGAGCAGTTCTTC. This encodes CASSLRQGVVNEQFF.

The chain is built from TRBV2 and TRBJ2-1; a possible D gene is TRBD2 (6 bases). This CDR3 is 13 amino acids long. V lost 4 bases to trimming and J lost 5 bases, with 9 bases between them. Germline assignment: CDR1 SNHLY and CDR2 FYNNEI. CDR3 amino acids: CASSGRDDNEQFF. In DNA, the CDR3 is TGTGCCAGCAGTGGGCGGGACGACAATGAGCAGTTCTTC.

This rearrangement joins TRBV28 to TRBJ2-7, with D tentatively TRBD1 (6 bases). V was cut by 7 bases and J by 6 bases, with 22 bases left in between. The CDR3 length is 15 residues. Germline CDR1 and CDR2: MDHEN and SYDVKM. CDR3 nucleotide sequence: TGTGCCAGCACCCTAGGGGGTCGCAGCCACTCCGAGCAGTACTTC. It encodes CASTLGGRSHSEQYF.

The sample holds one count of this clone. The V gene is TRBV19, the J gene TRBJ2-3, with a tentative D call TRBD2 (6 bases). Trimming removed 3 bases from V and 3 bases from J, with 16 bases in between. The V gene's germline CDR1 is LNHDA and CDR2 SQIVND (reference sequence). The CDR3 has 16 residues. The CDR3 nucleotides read TGTGCCAGTAGTATTGGGGAGGAGCTGTTGACAGATACGCAGTATTTT. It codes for CASSIGEELLTDTQYF.

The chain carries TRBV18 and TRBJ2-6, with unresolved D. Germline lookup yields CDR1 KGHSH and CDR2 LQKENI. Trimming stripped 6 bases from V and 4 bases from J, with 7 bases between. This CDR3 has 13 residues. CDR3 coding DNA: TGTGCCAGCTCGCTGGAAGGGGCCAACGTCCTGACTTTC. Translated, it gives CASSLEGANVLTF.

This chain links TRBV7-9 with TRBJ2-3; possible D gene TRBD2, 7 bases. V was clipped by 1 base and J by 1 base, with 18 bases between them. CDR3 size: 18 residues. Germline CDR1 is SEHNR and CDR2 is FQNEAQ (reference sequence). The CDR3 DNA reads TGTGCCAGCAGCTTAGAGTCGGGGGGCGTTTTCGGCACAGATACGCAGTATTTT. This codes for CASSLESGGVFGTDTQYF.

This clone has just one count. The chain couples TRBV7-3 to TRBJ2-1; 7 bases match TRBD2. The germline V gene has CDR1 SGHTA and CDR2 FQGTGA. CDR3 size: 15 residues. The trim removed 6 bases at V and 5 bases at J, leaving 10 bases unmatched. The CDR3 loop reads CASRKGVAGNNEQFF. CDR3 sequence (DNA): TGTGCCAGCAGGAAAGGGGTAGCGGGTAACAATGAGCAGTTCTTC.

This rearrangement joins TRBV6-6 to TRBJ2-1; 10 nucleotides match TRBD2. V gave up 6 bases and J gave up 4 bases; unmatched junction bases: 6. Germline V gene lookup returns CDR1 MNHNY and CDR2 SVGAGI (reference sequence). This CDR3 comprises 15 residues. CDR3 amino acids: CASSGTSAPYNEQFF. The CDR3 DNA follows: TGTGCCAGCAGCGGGACTAGCGCCCCTTACAATGAGCAGTTCTTC.

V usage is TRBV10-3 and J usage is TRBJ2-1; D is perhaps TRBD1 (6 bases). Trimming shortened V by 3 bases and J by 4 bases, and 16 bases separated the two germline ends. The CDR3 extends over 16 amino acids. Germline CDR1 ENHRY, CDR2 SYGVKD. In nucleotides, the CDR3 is TGTGCCATCAGTGACGTGGACAGAAAGTCTTACAATGAGCAGTTCTTC. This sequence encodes CAISDVDRKSYNEQFF.

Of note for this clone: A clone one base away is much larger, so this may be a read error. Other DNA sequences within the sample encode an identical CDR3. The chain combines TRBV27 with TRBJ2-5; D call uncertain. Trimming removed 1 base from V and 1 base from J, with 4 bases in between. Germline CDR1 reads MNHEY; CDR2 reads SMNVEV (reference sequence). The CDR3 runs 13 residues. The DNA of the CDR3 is TGTGCCAGCAGTTTATTAGGCCAAGAGACCCAGTACTTC. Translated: CASSLLGQETQYF.